Listed below are T cell receptor beta chains from one sample, sequenced in a study of T cell changes during pregnancy in multiple sclerosis. Assay used: immunoSEQ multiplex PCR; TCRdb lists only in-frame clones, some missing. The repertoire has tens of thousands of clones, approximately 90% of them found once; the top ten carry approximately 0.35%. Sequenced material: CD4+ T cells from peripheral blood mononuclear cells, taken before pregnancy. The receptors come from a female donor with multiple sclerosis, enrolled in a pregnancy study. The CDR3 runs from the conserved cysteine through the conserved F or W. The D gene is left open where the match is weak. Size is stated for part of the rows, as once, few or many counts, or as a class when the clone is expanded.

D gene,clone size,J gene,V gene,CDR3 protein,CDR3 DNA
TRBD1,once,TRBJ1-2,TRBV28,CASSFGDRVGYTF,TGTGCCAGCAGTTTTGGGGACAGGGTTGGCTACACCTTC
TRBD2,NA,TRBJ2-7,TRBV30,CAWSGLTSGGAYEQYF,TGTGCCTGGTCGGGGCTCACTAGCGGGGGTGCCTACGAGCAGTACTTC
NA,NA,TRBJ1-3,TRBV6-4,CASQKGQGDQTTGNTIYF,TGTGCCAGCCAGAAGGGGCAGGGCGATCAGACAACTGGAAACACCATATATTTT
NA,NA,TRBJ2-6,TRBV5-1,CASSLTGRPSGANVLTF,TGCGCCAGCAGCTTGACAGGGCGCCCGTCGGGGGCCAACGTCCTGACTTTC
NA,NA,TRBJ1-1,TRBV5-1,CASSLEGPWGEAFF,TGCGCCAGCAGCTTGGAGGGCCCATGGGGCGAAGCTTTCTTT
NA,NA,TRBJ2-6,TRBV29-1,CSVEEGPTGANVLTF,TGCAGCGTTGAAGAGGGCCCCACTGGGGCCAACGTCCTGACTTTC
TRBD2,NA,TRBJ2-1,TRBV6-5,CASSPGVAGSNEQFF,TGTGCCAGCAGCCCCGGAGTAGCGGGAAGCAATGAGCAGTTCTTC
NA,NA,TRBJ1-1,TRBV5-4,CASSQRQAGNTEAFF,TGTGCCAGCAGCCAAAGACAGGCGGGGAACACTGAAGCTTTCTTT
TRBD2,NA,TRBJ2-7,TRBV29-1,CSVDAPSGSARYEQYF,TGCAGCGTTGACGCGCCTAGCGGGAGCGCGCGATACGAGCAGTACTTC
NA,NA,TRBJ1-1,TRBV2,CASSERARSDMNTEAFF,TGTGCCAGCAGTGAGAGGGCGCGGTCCGACATGAACACTGAAGCTTTCTTT
TRBD1,NA,TRBJ1-1,TRBV18,CASSNRTGVNAEAFF,TGTGCCAGCTCAAATAGGACAGGGGTAAACGCTGAAGCTTTCTTT
NA,few,TRBJ2-7,TRBV19,CASNDYRGYEQYF,TGTGCCAGTAATGACTATCGGGGATACGAGCAGTACTTC
NA,few,TRBJ1-2,TRBV11-2,CASSLERGTNYGYTF,TGTGCCAGCAGCTTAGAGAGGGGGACTAACTATGGCTACACCTTC
NA,NA,TRBJ2-7,TRBV20-1,CSATGTYEQYF,TGCAGTGCAACGGGTACCTACGAGCAGTACTTC
NA,NA,TRBJ1-2,TRBV5-5,CASSLVADGYGYTF,TGTGCCAGCAGCTTAGTTGCGGATGGCTATGGCTACACCTTC
NA,NA,TRBJ2-2,TRBV6-6,CASSYLSSTGELFF,TGTGCCAGCAGTTACTTGTCTAGCACCGGGGAGCTGTTTTTT
TRBD2,NA,TRBJ2-3,TRBV7-2,CASSLAGLVSDTQYF,TGTGCCAGCAGCTTAGCGGGACTAGTATCAGATACGCAGTATTTT
NA,NA,TRBJ2-7,TRBV28,CASSLSGAILYEQYF,TGTGCCAGCAGTTTATCAGGGGCCATACTCTACGAGCAGTACTTC